This T cell receptor beta chain was documented in a study of T cells in Graves' hyperthyroidism and ophthalmopathy (dated by TCRdb to between 2019 and 2020). At the level of the whole study: A discovery cohort of approximately 100 patients, approximately 44 with Graves' ophthalmopathy and about 58 with stable Graves' hyperthyroidism, was used to find distinguishing TCR V-J signatures. Prospective prediction of ophthalmopathy was tested in an independent validation cohort of under 20 hyperthyroidism patients and 17 patients who later progressed to ophthalmopathy. For training and testing, the 100 or so patients in the discovery cohort were randomly divided in a 7:3 ratio. In addition, the study compared T-cell repertoires in thyroid tissue and in blood from a handful of Graves' hyperthyroidism patients. Following sampling, methimazole starting at 30 mg daily was given to hyperthyroidism patients, and high-dose intravenous methylprednisolone was given to ophthalmopathy patients. The paper reports TCR Vbeta CDR3 sequencing of fewer than 150 peripheral blood samples: some 44 ophthalmopathy, 75 to 80 hyperthyroidism and about 17 progressor patients.

The TCR beta CDR3 regions were amplified from RNA transcripts. A first-round RT-PCR of the TCR CDR3 used the HTBI primer set with the Qiagen OneStep RT-PCR kit. The libraries were constructed in a second round of multiplex PCR and then size-selected and purified. Sequencing of the libraries was done on an Illumina HiSeq2000 using paired-end 100 bp reads. The paper's processing steps were these. SOAPnuke was used to process the raw data, throwing out any read that contained adapters or uncalled bases, had a mean Phred below 15, or lacked an exact constant-primer or identifier match. COPE v1.2.5 was used to merge the high-quality paired reads, and each unique nucleotide sequence was defined as a clonotype. MiTCR v1.1 was used to align clonotypes to the IMGT TRBV, TRBD and TRBJ reference segments. The analysis was restricted to V-J combinations with a frequency above 0.0001, which together covered about 99% of the repertoires. The TCS score was defined as the ratio of F50 (clonal expansion) to E x V (chaos), calculated using BLOSUM62-based TCRdist between CDR3 peptides within each V-J. Welch's t-statistics and random forest reduced around 520 V-J features to about 13, which were used in a naive Bayes classifier (R e1071). The similarity between thyroid and blood repertoires was quantified using the Morisita-Horn index. The raw public data were reprocessed by TCRdb itself: fastp quality trimming at Q25, MiXCR clonotype calling, in-frame beta chains only. CDR3 protein sequences are deduplicated, and each keeps its most common genes and DNA. TCRdb's processing, not the authors', yielded these V and J calls. Present in this sample are 600,000 to 700,000 distinct CDR3 sequences, over 40% of which were seen just once. The top ten clonotypes cover less than 9% of the sample.

Findings and caveats that apply to the study as a whole: In validation, the model predicted progression to ophthalmopathy a median of about 6.8 months before onset, with 65% to 71% sensitivity and about 75% specificity. Most expanded thyroid clonotypes (frequency above 0.001) were also found in blood, which suggests that blood repertoires may mirror thyroid immune responses. A 13 V-J signature model separated ophthalmopathy from stable hyperthyroidism, with about 90% sensitivity and about 81% specificity in cross-validation and 80%/75% in testing. Sample size was not statistically predetermined, and blinding of investigators to group allocation was not performed.

Patients with uncontrolled infections, other autoimmune diseases, pregnancy or lactation were excluded. Clinical symptoms, serum thyroxine and TRAb, thyroid ultrasound, and orbital computed tomography formed the basis for the diagnoses. Trizol reagent was used to extract total RNA, and RNA quality was then checked on an Agilent 2100 Bioanalyzer. As concerns this clonotype: Its antigen remains undetermined. No base quality information exists; no much larger clone differs at one position.

Taken from cysteine to phenylalanine, the CDR3 has 16 residues. The only DNA kept is the CDR3, 48 bases in frame from the first base. Reading the germline V gene gives CDR1 KGHDR and CDR2 SFDVKD. V is trimmed back by 8 bases and J by 3 bases, and the junction contains 8 bases that no gene match accounts for. Sequenced input: peripheral blood or thyroid tissue (not recorded which). Recombination connected TRBV24-1 to TRBJ1-5; the junction holds 11 bases that match TRBD1. The receptor was derived from an adult man with Graves' disease, either hyperthyroidism or ophthalmopathy (not recorded which). Here is the DNA: TGTGCCACCACGACCTCGGGACAGGGGGACAATCAGCCCCAGCATTTT. Translation gives CATTTSGQGDNQPQHF.